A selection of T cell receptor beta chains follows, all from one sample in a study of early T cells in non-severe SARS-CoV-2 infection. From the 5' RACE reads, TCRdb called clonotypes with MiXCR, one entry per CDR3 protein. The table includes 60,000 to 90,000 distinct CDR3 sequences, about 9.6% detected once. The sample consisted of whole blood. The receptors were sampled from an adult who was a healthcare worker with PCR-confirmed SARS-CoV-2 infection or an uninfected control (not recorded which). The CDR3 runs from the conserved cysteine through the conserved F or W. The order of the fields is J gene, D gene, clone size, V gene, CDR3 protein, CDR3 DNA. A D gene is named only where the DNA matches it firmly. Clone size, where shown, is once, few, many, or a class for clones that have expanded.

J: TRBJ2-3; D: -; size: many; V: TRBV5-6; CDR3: CASSSFTDTQYF; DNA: TGTGCCAGCAGCTCATTCACAGATACGCAGTATTTT
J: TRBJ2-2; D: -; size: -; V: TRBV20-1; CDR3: CSARHPSLGTGELFF; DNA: TGCAGTGCTAGACATCCTTCCCTGGGGACCGGGGAGCTGTTTTTT
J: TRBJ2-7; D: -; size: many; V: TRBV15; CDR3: CATSREPSYEQYF; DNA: TGTGCCACCAGCAGAGAACCTTCCTACGAGCAGTACTTC
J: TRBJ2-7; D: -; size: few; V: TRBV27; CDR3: CASSKGAAGVGSEQYF; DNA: TGTGCCAGCAGTAAGGGGGCTGCGGGAGTGGGATCCGAGCAGTACTTC
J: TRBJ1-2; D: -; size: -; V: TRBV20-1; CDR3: CSARISGRQSGYTF; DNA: TGCAGTGCTAGAATCAGCGGCCGTCAAAGTGGCTACACCTTC
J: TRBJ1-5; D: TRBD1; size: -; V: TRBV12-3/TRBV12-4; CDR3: CASSPGQGPHQPQHF; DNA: TGTGCCAGCAGTCCCGGACAGGGCCCCCATCAGCCCCAGCATTTT
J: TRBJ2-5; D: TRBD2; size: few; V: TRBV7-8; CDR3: CASSPLVWASGSRETQYF; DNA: TGTGCCAGCAGCCCCCTTGTCTGGGCTAGCGGGTCCCGGGAGACCCAGTACTTC
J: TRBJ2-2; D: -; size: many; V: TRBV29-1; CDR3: CSVEDRSIWGYGELFF; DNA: TGCAGCGTTGAAGATCGTTCCATTTGGGGTTACGGGGAGCTGTTTTTT
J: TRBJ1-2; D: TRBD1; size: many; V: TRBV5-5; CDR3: CASSLEEGGTYGYTF; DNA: TGTGCCAGCAGCTTGGAAGAAGGGGGCACCTATGGCTACACCTTC
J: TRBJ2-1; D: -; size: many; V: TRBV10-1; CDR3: CASSGTAYNEQFF; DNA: TGCGCCAGCAGTGGTACGGCCTACAATGAGCAGTTCTTC
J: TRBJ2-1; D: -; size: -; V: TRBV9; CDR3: CASSVGSAAYNEQFF; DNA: TGTGCCAGCAGCGTAGGAAGCGCTGCCTACAATGAGCAGTTCTTC
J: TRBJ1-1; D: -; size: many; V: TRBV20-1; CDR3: CSARTVNTEAFF; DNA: TGCAGTGCTAGAACCGTGAACACTGAAGCTTTCTTT
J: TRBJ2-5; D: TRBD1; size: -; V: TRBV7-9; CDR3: CASSPGTGVETQYF; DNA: TGTGCCAGCAGCCCCGGGACAGGGGTGGAGACCCAGTACTTC
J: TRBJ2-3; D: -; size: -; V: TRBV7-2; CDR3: CASSAFREARTDTQYF; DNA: TGTGCCAGCAGCGCCTTCAGGGAGGCCCGCACAGATACGCAGTATTTT
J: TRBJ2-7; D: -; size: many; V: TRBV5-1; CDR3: CASSFRGPGKDYSYEQYF; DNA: TGCGCCAGCAGCTTTCGTGGACCAGGCAAGGACTATTCCTACGAGCAGTACTTC
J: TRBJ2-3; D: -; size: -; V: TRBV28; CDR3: CASKRLGTSTDTQYF; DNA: TGTGCCAGCAAACGTCTCGGAACTAGCACAGATACGCAGTATTTT
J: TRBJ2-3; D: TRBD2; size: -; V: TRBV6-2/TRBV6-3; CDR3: CASSLGLAGVDTQYF; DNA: TGTGCCAGCAGCCTTGGACTAGCGGGAGTGGATACGCAGTATTTT
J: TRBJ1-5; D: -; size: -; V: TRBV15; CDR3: CATSIDGTQHQPQHF; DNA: TGTGCCACCAGCATCGACGGGACACAACATCAGCCCCAGCATTTT
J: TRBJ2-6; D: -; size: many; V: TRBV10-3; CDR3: CASRHPGANVLTF; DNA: TGTGCCAGCCGACACCCTGGGGCCAACGTCCTGACTTTC
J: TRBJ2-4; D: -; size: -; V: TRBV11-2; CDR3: CASSLIGPSNIQYF; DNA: TGTGCCAGCAGCTTAATCGGACCTTCAAACATTCAGTACTTC
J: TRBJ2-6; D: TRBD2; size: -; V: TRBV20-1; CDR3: CSASPPSGGSSGANVLTF; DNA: TGCAGTGCTAGTCCCCCTAGCGGGGGTAGCTCTGGGGCCAACGTCCTGACTTTC
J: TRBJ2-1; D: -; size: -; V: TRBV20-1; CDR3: CSARVREYNEQFF; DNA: TGCAGTGCTAGGGTCCGGGAATACAATGAGCAGTTCTTC